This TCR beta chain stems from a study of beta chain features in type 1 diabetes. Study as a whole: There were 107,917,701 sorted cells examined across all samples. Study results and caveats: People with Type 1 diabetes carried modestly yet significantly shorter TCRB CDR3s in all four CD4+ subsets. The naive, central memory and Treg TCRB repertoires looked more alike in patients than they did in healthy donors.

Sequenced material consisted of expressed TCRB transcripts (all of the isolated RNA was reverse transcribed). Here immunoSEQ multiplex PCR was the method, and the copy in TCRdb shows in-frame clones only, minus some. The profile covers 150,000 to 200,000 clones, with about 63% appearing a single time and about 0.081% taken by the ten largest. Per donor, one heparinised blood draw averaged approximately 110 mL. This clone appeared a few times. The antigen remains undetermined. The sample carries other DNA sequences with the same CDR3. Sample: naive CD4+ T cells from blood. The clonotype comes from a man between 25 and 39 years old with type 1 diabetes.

CDR3 in amino acids: CAWSVLEGNQPQHF. CDR3 DNA: TGTGCCTGGAGTGTACTGGAGGGAAATCAGCCCCAGCATTTT. The V gene is TRBV30, the J gene TRBJ1-5; no reliable D call. The CDR3 runs to 14 residues. V lost 0 bases, J lost 4 bases, and 10 bases lay in between. CDR1 and CDR2 (germline): GTSNPN, SVGIG (reference sequence).